These 14 T cell receptor beta chains originate from one sample sequenced in a study of identical twins. TCRdb independently ran MiXCR on the 5' RACE reads; one entry per CDR3 protein. The profile covers approximately 600,000 distinct CDR3 sequences, with approximately 10% appearing a single time and 2.5% to 3% taken by the ten largest. This sample was shared with a second study, whose subject was yellow fever vaccine responses in identical twins.

Sequencing input: PBMCs. These TCRs come from a woman aged 18 to 35 in good health.

This clonotype was detected a few times. V gene TRBV7-8 combines with J gene TRBJ2-4, with TRBD2 identical over 9 bases. The germline CDR1 and CDR2 sequences are SGHVS and FQNEAQ. The length of the CDR3 is 19 residues. After removal of 4 bases from V and 0 bases from J, the junction contained 13 bases not matched to a gene. CDR3 bases: TGTGCCAGCAGCTCCATCGCGGGAGGGCTCCTACTAGCCAAAAACATTCAGTACTTC. It encodes CASSSIAGGLLLAKNIQYF.

This clonotype appeared many times. The chain links TRBV12-3 or TRBV12-4 to TRBJ2-7; the D gene is possibly TRBD2 (5 bases). Trimming removed 6 bases from V and 3 bases from J, with 15 bases in between. There are 14 residues in the CDR3. CDR3 protein: CASSPTRSGYEQYF. In nucleotides, the CDR3 is TGTGCCAGCAGCCCTACTAGGTCTGGCTACGAGCAGTACTTC.

This clonotype has just a few counts. The rearrangement links TRBV7-9 to TRBJ2-1; 7 nucleotides agree with TRBD1. V lost 6 bases, J lost 4 bases, and 9 bases stayed unmatched. The germline CDR1 and CDR2 sequences are SEHNR and FQNEAQ (reference sequence). The CDR3 has 15 amino acids. The CDR3 loop reads CASRDRSPTYNEQFF. The CDR3 nucleotides read TGTGCCAGCAGGGACAGGTCTCCTACTTACAATGAGCAGTTCTTC.

This clonotype has at least ten counts. The V call is TRBV29-1, the J call TRBJ2-7, with TRBD2 matching 13 bases. Germline V gives CDR1 SQVTM, CDR2 ANQGSEA. The J segment lost 4 bases and the V segment lost 4 bases, leaving 7 bases of the junction unmatched. The CDR3 is 15 residues long. The CDR3 region is CSVGTAGLAGYEQYF. The DNA for the CDR3 is TGCAGCGTTGGGACAGCGGGACTAGCGGGATACGAGCAGTACTTC.

This clonotype was detected only a few times. The rearrangement uses TRBV27 and TRBJ2-2; a possible D gene is TRBD1 (7 bases). V gave up 4 bases and J gave up 1 base, with 19 bases separating them. Germline V gene sequence: CDR1 MNHEY, CDR2 SMNVEV (reference sequence). CDR3 length: 18 amino acids. The CDR3 here is CASSSIRGAAVNTGELFF. CDR3 sequence (DNA): TGTGCCAGCAGTTCTATCAGGGGGGCTGCAGTGAACACCGGGGAGCTGTTTTTT.

The chain carries TRBV7-2 and TRBJ2-2; the D is unclear. CDR3 length equals 15 residues. Trimming took off 1 base at V and 6 bases at J, with 12 bases between the two ends. Germline loops: CDR1 SGHTA, CDR2 FQGNSA. The CDR3, as DNA: TGTGCCAGCAGCTTAGTATCTGTAGTTTCCGGGGAGCTGTTTTTT. Translation: CASSLVSVVSGELFF.

This clonotype was seen a few times. The rearrangement links TRBV20-1 to TRBJ2-3; 8 positions agree with TRBD2. V lost 4 bases to trimming and J lost 2 bases; unmatched junction nucleotides: 8. The CDR3 is 15 amino acids. Looked up from germline, CDR1 is DFQATT and CDR2 is SNEGSKA (reference sequence). CDR3 bases: TGCAGTGCTAAGCCACAGCGGGAGCTCACAGATACGCAGTATTTT. This codes for CSAKPQRELTDTQYF.

This clonotype was picked up many times. The chain carries TRBV5-6 and TRBJ1-5; no reliable D call. V was cut by 2 bases and J by 6 bases, with 9 bases left in between. The germline CDR1 and CDR2 sequences are SGHDT and YYEEEE. The CDR3 runs to 13 residues. The chain's CDR3 is CASSFSGSQPQHF. The DNA of the CDR3 is TGTGCCAGCAGCTTTTCGGGATCTCAGCCCCAGCATTTT. Looking up the rest from reference TRBV5-6 and TRBJ1-5 gives the full variable domain: DAGVTQSPTHLIKTRGQQVTLRCSPKSGHDTVSWYQQALGQGPQFIFQYYEEEERQRGNFPDRFSGHQFPNYSSELNVNALLLGDSALYLCASSFSGSQPQHFGDGTRLSIL.

This rearrangement joins TRBV27 to TRBJ2-3, with 7 bases identical to TRBD2. J lost 4 bases, V lost 2 bases, and 12 bases had no gene match. The CDR3 extends over 17 amino acids. The germline CDR1 and CDR2 sequences are MNHEY and SMNVEV (reference sequence). CDR3 in amino acids: CASSLIWREMGPDTQYF. The CDR3 bases are TGTGCCAGCAGTTTAATCTGGCGGGAGATGGGGCCAGATACGCAGTATTTT.

This clonotype has ten or more counts. The V gene is TRBV20-1, the J gene TRBJ2-1, with 10 bases aligning to TRBD1. The CDR3 covers 15 residues. V was clipped by 7 bases and J by 0 bases; unmatched bases: 6. CDR1 and CDR2 (germline): DFQATT, SNEGSKA (reference sequence). The CDR3 DNA is TGCAGTGTTCCGGGACAGGGGAGCTCCTACAATGAGCAGTTCTTC. Protein product: CSVPGQGSSYNEQFF.

To note about this clonotype: The DNA is left out, because the CDR3 cannot be placed on it with certainty; the CDR3 is given as TCRdb lists it. The J gene is TRBJ2-2, the V gene TRBV18. The CDR3 region is 15 residues in length, termini included. The germline V gene has CDR1 KGHSH and CDR2 LQKENI. CDR3 sequence reads: CASSPPSGVPGSCFF.

V gene TRBV6-5 combines with J gene TRBJ2-3; D may be TRBD1 or TRBD2 (5 bases each). CDR3 length: 18 amino acids. V gave up 1 base and J gave up 3 bases, with 20 bases separating them. Germline V CDR1 and CDR2: MNHEY, SVGAGI. The CDR3 DNA sequence: TGTGCCAGCAGTTACTTTGCCCCCAGGGACGGGAAGACAGATACGCAGTATTTT. Translation gives CASSYFAPRDGKTDTQYF.

V is TRBV4-3 and J is TRBJ1-2, with D tentatively TRBD1 (6 bases). The V gene's germline CDR1 is LGHNA and CDR2 YSLEER. V gave up 0 bases and J gave up 4 bases, with 15 bases separating them. The CDR3 is 16 amino acids. The CDR3 protein is CASSQDLRGGAYGYTF. CDR3 in DNA: TGCGCCAGCAGCCAAGATTTGAGGGGGGGGGCCTATGGCTACACCTTC.

This chain uses TRBV6-5 with TRBJ1-1; TRBD1 is a possible D gene (5 bases). The CDR3 runs 16 residues. Trimming pared 2 bases from V and 3 bases from J, leaving 16 bases between. The germline V gene has CDR1 MNHEY and CDR2 SVGAGI. CDR3 nucleotides: TGTGCCAGCAGTTACCCTCCGGGGGAAGCGTACACTGAAGCTTTCTTT. Protein: CASSYPPGEAYTEAFF.